The 17 T cell receptor beta chains below all came from one sample that was sequenced in a study of T cell responses to AZD1222 COVID-19 vaccine (dated by TCRdb to the early 2020s). Read against the paper, the sample's time point label means: baseline before first vaccination. The sample's treatment or condition label, decoded: meningococcal conjugate vaccine given as trial control. The library was made by the immunoSEQ multiplex PCR assay. Imported from immuneACCESS, the table was reduced by TCRdb to in-frame sequences with V and J called. These copies leave out some clones; in studies compared against another copy, an unresolved V gene accounts for under half, and the cause of the remainder is not known. The sample data list 140,000 to 150,000 clones, and around 83% of these were observed just once. Clones ranked in the top ten supply approximately 4% of the sample. The sequencing used peripheral blood, collected on day 0 of MenACWY control vaccination. Receptors were obtained from an adult in good health.

V gene TRBV30 combines with J gene TRBJ1-2; D not certain. V was pared by 4 bases and J by 0 bases, with 12 bases between. This CDR3 has 14 residues. The germline V gene encodes CDR1 GTSNPN and CDR2 SVGIG (reference sequence). CDR3 in DNA: TGTGCCTGGAATCACCCGGCGGCTAACTATGGCTACACCTTC. Its translation: CAWNHPAANYGYTF.

The chain uses TRBV15 and TRBJ1-2; TRBD1 might be the D (5 bases). Per the germline V gene, CDR1 is LNHNV and CDR2 is YYDKDF (reference sequence). V lost 4 bases and J lost 5, with 8 bases in between. The CDR3 covers 12 residues. CDR3 in amino acids: CATSKTEYGYTF. The CDR3 DNA is TGTGCCACCAGCAAGACAGAATATGGCTACACCTTC. Full variable domain (outside the CDR3, taken from reference TRBV15 and TRBJ1-2): DAMVIQNPRYQVTQFGKPVTLSCSQTLNHNVMYWYQQKSSQAPKLLFHYYDKDFNNEADTPDNFQSRRPNTSFCFLDIRSPGLGDTAMYLCATSKTEYGYTFGSGTRLTVV.

The V gene is TRBV18, the J gene TRBJ1-5; no definite D call. V lost 3 bases and J lost 5, with 8 bases in between. This CDR3 is built from 13 residues. The germline gives CDR1 KGHSH, CDR2 LQKENI. CDR3: CASSPLKDQPQHF. DNA for the CDR3: TGTGCCAGCTCACCTTTAAAAGATCAGCCCCAGCATTTT.

The rearrangement links TRBV19 to TRBJ1-1; possible D gene TRBD1, 6 bases. The germline gives CDR1 LNHDA, CDR2 SQIVND (reference sequence). The CDR3 totals 16 residues. Trimming pared 3 bases from V and 10 bases from J, leaving 24 bases between. The CDR3 DNA reads TGTGCCAGTAGTATGTCGAACACAGGGACCCATGCTTCAGCTTTCTTT. Translation: CASSMSNTGTHASAFF.

V and J are TRBV18 and TRBJ2-5, with 10 bases matching TRBD1. The germline V gene has CDR1 KGHSH and CDR2 LQKENI. The V gene end was trimmed by 2 bases and the J gene end by 5 bases; junction bases not matched to a gene: 5. CDR3 length: 15 residues. The CDR3 region is CASSPSTGGRETQYF. The CDR3 DNA follows: TGTGCCAGCTCACCATCGACAGGGGGCAGGGAGACCCAGTACTTC.

The chain couples TRBV6-5 to TRBJ2-7; D unclear. Trimming left V 0 bases short and J 4 bases short, with 10 bases between. The CDR3 runs 14 residues. The germline V gene has CDR1 MNHEY and CDR2 SVGAGI. The CDR3 sequence: CASSYSTKGYEQYF. The CDR3 nucleotides are TGTGCCAGCAGTTACTCGACGAAGGGTTACGAGCAGTACTTC.

The table lists this clone with a few counts. V and J are TRBV7-2 and TRBJ2-1; the D gene is possibly TRBD2 (6 bases). This CDR3 region has 16 residues. Trimming removed 4 bases from V and 0 bases from J, with 13 bases in between. Germline CDR1 and CDR2: SGHTA and FQGNSA. The CDR3 here is CASSSSGGASYNEQFF. The CDR3 DNA follows: TGTGCCAGCAGCTCCTCTGGCGGGGCCTCCTACAATGAGCAGTTCTTC.

The V call is TRBV10-1, the J call TRBJ2-1; 7 bases match TRBD1. The CDR3 runs to 14 residues. Germline lookup yields CDR1 WNHNN and CDR2 SYGVQD (reference sequence). With 8 bases clipped from V and 13 bases from J, the junction kept 17 bases outside the gene matches. The CDR3 DNA reads as TGCGCCAGCTCCCCGGTGGGGACAGAAGAGTTACAGTTCTTC. Translated, it gives CASSPVGTEELQFF.

The table lists this clone with a few counts. CDR3 loop: CASSPSTSGYGYTF. In DNA, the CDR3 is TGTGCCAGCAGCCCTAGTACGAGTGGATATGGCTACACCTTC. The chain joins TRBV9 to TRBJ1-2; the D is unclear. The CDR3 extends over 14 amino acids. Trimming removed 4 bases at V and 5 bases at J, with 15 bases between. Germline V gives CDR1 SGDLS, CDR2 YYNGEE.

The chain combines TRBV7-6 with TRBJ2-1; 15 nucleotides match TRBD2. The germline V gene has CDR1 SGHVS and CDR2 FNYEAQ. The CDR3 consists of 19 residues. Trimming removed 0 bases from V and 8 bases from J; junction bases left unmatched: 11. The CDR3, as DNA: TGTGCCAGCAGCTTAGCGTCAAGGACTAGCGGGGGGGCTTTCTATGAGCAGTTCTTC. This translates into CASSLASRTSGGAFYEQFF.

The chain carries TRBV2 and TRBJ2-4; the D is unclear. CDR1 and CDR2 from the germline V gene are SNHLY and FYNNEI. The CDR3 totals 15 residues. With 5 bases removed from V and 0 bases from J, the gap between germline ends came to 11 bases. The CDR3 region is CASSPDLLAKNIQYF. CDR3 sequence (DNA): TGTGCCAGCAGTCCAGACCTCTTAGCCAAAAACATTCAGTACTTC.

V usage is TRBV24-1 and J usage is TRBJ2-5; D ambiguous. Between the trimmed V and J ends, which lost 1 base and 4 bases, there was a span of 9 bases. CDR3 length equals 14 residues. Germline assignment: CDR1 KGHDR and CDR2 SFDVKD. The CDR3 region has the DNA TGTGCCACCAGTGATTTAGGCGGCGCAGAGACCCAGTACTTC. This encodes CATSDLGGAETQYF.

This clone was seen a handful of times. The chain recombines TRBV3-1 (or the pseudogene TRBV3-2) with TRBJ2-4, with 7 bases identical to TRBD1. Trimming removed 8 bases from V and 8 bases from J; junction bases left unmatched: 6. CDR1 is LGHDT, CDR2 YNNKEL, per germline (reference sequence). The CDR3 is 12 residues long. This chain's CDR3 is CASSTGIDIQYF. The CDR3 DNA sequence: TGTGCCAGCTCGACAGGGATAGACATTCAGTACTTC.

The rearrangement links TRBV27 to TRBJ2-5; no clear D gene. V lost 6 bases and J 2 bases, leaving 13 bases between the germline ends. The CDR3 contains 14 residues. Germline CDR1 and CDR2: MNHEY and SMNVEV (reference sequence). The chain's CDR3 is CASRAHHGQETQYF. CDR3 DNA sequence: TGTGCCAGCAGGGCCCACCACGGTCAAGAGACCCAGTACTTC.

The rearrangement joins TRBV28 to TRBJ2-4; D is ambiguous. Germline V gene lookup returns CDR1 MDHEN and CDR2 SYDVKM. V was shortened by 6 bases and J by 0 bases, with 9 bases between the two germline ends. This CDR3 region has 14 residues. For the CDR3, the DNA is TGTGCCAGCAGCCCAGACTTAGCCAAAAACATTCAGTACTTC. Protein sequence: CASSPDLAKNIQYF.

In its sample, this clone was seen once. The rearrangement links TRBV10-2 to TRBJ1-1; 8 nucleotides align to TRBD1. Germline V gives CDR1 WSHSY, CDR2 SAAADI. This CDR3 is built from 15 residues. The V segment lost 4 bases and the J segment 6 bases; nucleotides outside the gene matches: 10. The CDR3 here is CASSARTGNDPEAFF. In DNA form, the CDR3 reads TGCGCCAGCAGTGCTCGGACAGGGAATGACCCTGAAGCTTTCTTT.

This chain joins TRBV4-2 and TRBJ2-2, with 8 bases matching TRBD1. Per the germline V gene, CDR1 is LGHNA and CDR2 is YNFKEQ. The CDR3 loop spans 17 amino acids. V lost 0 bases and J lost 2; bases outside the gene matches: 5. This CDR3 reads CASSQDGPGGNTGELFF. The CDR3 DNA is TGTGCCAGCAGCCAAGATGGGCCAGGGGGCAACACCGGGGAGCTGTTTTTT.